This T cell receptor beta chain comes out of a study of cytomegalovirus exposure and HLA in healthy donors. With 60 Vbeta and 13 Jbeta primers, the PCR was carried out. The method was immunoSEQ multiplex PCR; TCRdb's version includes in-frame clones alone and lacks a portion of them. The sample contains 250,000 to 350,000 clones, around 80% of which appear only once. The germline gives CDR1 SGHNT, CDR2 YYREEE (reference sequence). The CDR3 extends over 15 amino acids. The sequenced sample was PBMCs. The V call is TRBV5-4, the J call TRBJ2-5, with TRBD1 matching over 9 bases. Gene TRBJ2-7 matches the end of the DNA better, so the J call may be wrong. The sequence was obtained from a girl between 2 and 10 years old in good health and CMV-seronegative. The CDR3 reads CASSPKPTGGDEQYF. The CDR3 region has the DNA TGTGCCAGCAGCCCGAAGCCTACAGGGGGCGACGAGCAGTACTTC.